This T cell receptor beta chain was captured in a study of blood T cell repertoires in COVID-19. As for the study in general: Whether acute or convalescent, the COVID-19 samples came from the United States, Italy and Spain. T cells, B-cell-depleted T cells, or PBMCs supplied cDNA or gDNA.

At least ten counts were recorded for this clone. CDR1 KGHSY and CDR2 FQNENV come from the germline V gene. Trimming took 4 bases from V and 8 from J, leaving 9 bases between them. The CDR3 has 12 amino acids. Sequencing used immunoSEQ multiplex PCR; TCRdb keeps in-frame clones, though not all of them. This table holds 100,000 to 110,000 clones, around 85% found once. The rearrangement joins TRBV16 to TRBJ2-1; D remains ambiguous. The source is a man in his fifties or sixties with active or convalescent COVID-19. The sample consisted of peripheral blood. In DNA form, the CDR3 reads TGTGCCAGCAGCCGCAGGTTGGATGAGCAGTTCTTC. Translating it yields CASSRRLDEQFF.